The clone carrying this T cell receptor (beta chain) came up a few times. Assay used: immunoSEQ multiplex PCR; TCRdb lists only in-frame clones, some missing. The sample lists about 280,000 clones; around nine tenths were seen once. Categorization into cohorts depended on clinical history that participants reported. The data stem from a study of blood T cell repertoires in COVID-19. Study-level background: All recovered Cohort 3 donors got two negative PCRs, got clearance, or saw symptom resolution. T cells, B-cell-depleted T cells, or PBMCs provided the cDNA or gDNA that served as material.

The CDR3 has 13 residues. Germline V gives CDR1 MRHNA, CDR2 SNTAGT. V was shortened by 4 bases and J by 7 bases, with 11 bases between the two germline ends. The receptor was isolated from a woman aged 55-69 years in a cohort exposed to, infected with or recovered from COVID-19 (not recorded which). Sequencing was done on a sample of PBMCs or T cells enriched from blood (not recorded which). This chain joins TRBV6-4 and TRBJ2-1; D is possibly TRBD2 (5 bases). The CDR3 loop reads CASSVGVRNEQFF. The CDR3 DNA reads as TGTGCCAGCAGTGTCGGGGTAAGGAATGAGCAGTTCTTC.